Below are 26 T cell receptor beta chains sequenced from a single sample in a study of CD8 T cells in Susac syndrome. With random hexamers, reverse transcription was performed on roughly 0.5 to 1 ug of RNA. TCRdb analysed the immunoSEQ multiplex PCR reads with MiXCR anew, one entry per CDR3 protein. The sample contains about 130,000 distinct CDR3 sequences, more than 75% of which appear only once. Material for sequencing was CD8+ T cells from PBMCs. The receptor set was obtained from a human donor with multiple sclerosis.

V is TRBV19 and J is TRBJ2-2; TRBD2 might be the D (6 bases). Trimming cost V 7 bases and J 8 bases, with 20 bases left between them. The CDR3 is made up of 15 amino acids. Germline lookup yields CDR1 LNHDA and CDR2 SQIVND (reference sequence). This chain's CDR3 is CASKGGSGLSGELFF. The CDR3 bases are TGTGCCAGTAAGGGAGGATCTGGGCTATCTGGGGAGCTGTTTTTT.

The gene calls are TRBV11-2 and TRBJ1-4; D is possibly TRBD1 (6 bases). Germline CDR1 SGHAT, CDR2 FQNNGV. The CDR3 has 14 residues. Trimming took 5 bases from V and 8 from J, leaving 15 bases between them. The CDR3 spells CASSPWGGEEKLFF. As DNA, the CDR3 is TGTGCCAGCAGCCCGTGGGGGGGCGAGGAAAAACTGTTTTTT.

This chain links TRBV19 with TRBJ1-5; D perhaps matches TRBD1 (6 bases). Germline V gene sequence: CDR1 LNHDA, CDR2 SQIVND (reference sequence). The CDR3 is 13 residues long. V was trimmed by 6 bases and J by 6 bases, leaving 12 bases between them. As DNA, the CDR3 is TGTGCCAGTAGGCCGGGACAATCTCAGCCCCAGCATTTT. It is translated as CASRPGQSQPQHF.

This chain joins TRBV6-9 and TRBJ1-2; D might be TRBD1 (5 bases). V was trimmed by 4 bases and J by 2 bases, leaving 14 bases between them. The V gene's germline CDR1 is MNHGY and CDR2 SVAAGI. The CDR3 covers 15 residues. The CDR3 sequence: CASSSLGRANYGYTF. The DNA for the CDR3 is TGTGCCAGCAGTTCCCTGGGCAGGGCCAACTATGGCTACACCTTC.

The chain combines TRBV5-4 with TRBJ2-1; no clear D. The CDR3 totals 15 residues. Germline V gives CDR1 SGHNT, CDR2 YYREEE (reference sequence). V was pared by 1 base and J by 5 bases, with 13 bases between. CDR3 nucleotide sequence: TGTGCCAGCAGCTTGTTACAGAGCAGGCACAATGAGCAGTTCTTC. Translated: CASSLLQSRHNEQFF.

The chain links TRBV5-1 to TRBJ1-1; D gene unclear. Trimming cost V 1 base and J 5 bases, with 12 bases left between them. CDR1 is SGHRS, CDR2 YFSETQ, per germline. The CDR3 contains 14 residues. CDR3 protein: CASSLNLETTEAFF. The DNA for the CDR3 is TGCGCCAGCAGCTTGAACCTGGAAACGACTGAAGCTTTCTTT.

This chain connects TRBV3-1 to TRBJ2-2; 12 nucleotides match TRBD2. Unmatched junction bases numbered 4, after V lost 4 bases and J lost 7 bases. Germline-derived CDR1 and CDR2 are LGHDT and YNNKEL (reference sequence). The CDR3 sequence is 15 residues long. CDR3 loop: CASSPASGRDGELFF. For the CDR3, the DNA is TGTGCCAGCAGCCCCGCTAGCGGGAGGGACGGGGAGCTGTTTTTT.

This chain joins TRBV28 and TRBJ2-7; 7 bases map to TRBD2. V was clipped by 5 bases and J by 2 bases; unmatched bases: 6. The CDR3 is 14 amino acids. CDR1 MDHEN and CDR2 SYDVKM come from the germline V gene. CDR3: CASSGGRMTYEQYF. For the CDR3, the DNA is TGTGCCAGCAGTGGCGGGAGAATGACCTACGAGCAGTACTTC.

The genes are TRBV6-8 and TRBJ1-5; D unclear. The V gene's germline CDR1 is MNHGY and CDR2 SAAAGT. The CDR3 length is 10 residues. The V gene lost 6 bases and the J gene lost 9 bases, with 6 bases spanning the gap. CDR3 sequence (DNA): TGTGCCAGCAGGATACGGCCCCAGCATTTT. It is translated as CASRIRPQHF.

The gene calls are TRBV12-5 and TRBJ2-7; D might be TRBD2 (6 bases). CDR1 and CDR2 (germline): LGHNT, FRNRAP. V gave up 4 bases and J gave up 0 bases, with 13 bases separating them. This CDR3 is 15 amino acids long. The CDR3 DNA is TGTGCTAGTGGTTCGTCTAGCGTAACCTCCTACGAGCAGTACTTC. Its translation is CASGSSSVTSYEQYF. Looking up the rest from reference TRBV12-5 and TRBJ2-7 gives the full variable domain: DARVTQTPRHKVTEMGQEVTMRCQPILGHNTVFWYRQTMMQGLELLAYFRNRAPLDDSGMPKDRFSAEMPDATLATLKIQPSEPRDSAVYFCASGSSSVTSYEQYFGPGTRLTVT.

The genes are TRBV9 and TRBJ2-7; D remains unclear. Germline V gene data show CDR1 as SGDLS and CDR2 as YYNGEE. This CDR3 has 15 residues. V shed 0 bases and J shed 3 bases, with 13 bases lying between them. In DNA form, the CDR3 reads TGTGCCAGCAGCGTAGTGGGCAGCAATAACTACGAGCAGTACTTC. Its protein is CASSVVGSNNYEQYF.

This sequence joins TRBV29-1 and TRBJ2-3; no reliable D call. V was cut by 7 bases and J by 4 bases, with 9 bases left in between. Germline V gives CDR1 SQVTM, CDR2 ANQGSEA. The CDR3 sequence is 11 residues long. The chain's CDR3 is CSAIWADTQYF. CDR3 DNA: TGCAGCGCCATTTGGGCAGATACGCAGTATTTT.

This chain links TRBV20-1 with TRBJ2-7; TRBD1 matches at 8 bases. After removal of 1 base from V and 5 bases from J, the junction contained 10 bases not matched to a gene. The CDR3 sequence is 15 residues long. Per the germline V gene, CDR1 is DFQATT and CDR2 is SNEGSKA (reference sequence). The CDR3 DNA reads as TGCAGTGCTAGAGGCCACGGACAGGGAGGCGACGAGCAGTACTTC. Translating gives CSARGHGQGGDEQYF.

The chain couples TRBV27 to TRBJ1-1; weak D call: TRBD1 (6 bases). Trimming cost V 6 bases and J 5 bases, with 19 bases left between them. This CDR3 contains 15 residues. Looked up from germline, CDR1 is MNHEY and CDR2 is SMNVEV (reference sequence). CDR3 in DNA: TGTGCCAGCAGCCCTGGGACACCCACCAAGACTGAAGCTTTCTTT. Amino acid sequence: CASSPGTPTKTEAFF.

This rearrangement joins TRBV27 to TRBJ1-5; D ambiguous. The CDR3 length is 13 residues. The V end was cut by 3 bases, the J end by 5 bases, with 8 bases between. The germline CDR1 and CDR2 sequences are MNHEY and SMNVEV (reference sequence). The CDR3 is CASSLAVYQPQHF. DNA for the CDR3: TGTGCCAGCAGTTTGGCAGTCTATCAGCCCCAGCATTTT.

V is TRBV4-3 and J is TRBJ2-7, with D uncertain. Germline CDR1 LGHNA, CDR2 YSLEER. V was shortened by 0 bases and J by 2 bases, with 8 bases between the two germline ends. The CDR3 is 14 residues long. Here the CDR3 DNA reads TGCGCCAGCAGCCAAGATACTTACACCTACGAGCAGTACTTC. Amino acids: CASSQDTYTYEQYF.

The CDR3 is CASSRLSGEDGYTF. In nucleotides, the CDR3 is TGTGCCAGCAGCCGCCTGAGCGGGGAAGATGGCTACACCTTC. The genes are TRBV14 and TRBJ1-2; no reliable D call. The V gene's germline CDR1 is SGHDN and CDR2 FVKESK. The CDR3 contains 14 residues. The V gene lost 4 bases and the J gene lost 6 bases, with 15 bases spanning the gap.

The chain carries TRBV29-1 and TRBJ2-2; 8 bases align to TRBD2. Looked up from germline, CDR1 is SQVTM and CDR2 is ANQGSEA. V gave up 4 bases and J gave up 6 bases; unmatched junction bases: 1. This CDR3 is 12 amino acids long. CDR3 nucleotides: TGCAGCGTTGTAGCGGGATCCGGGGAGCTGTTTTTT. This encodes CSVVAGSGELFF.

The gene calls are TRBV3-1 and TRBJ1-2; D unclear. The germline CDR1 and CDR2 sequences are LGHDT and YNNKEL (reference sequence). The CDR3 has 14 amino acids. Trimming took off 4 bases at V and 5 bases at J, with 14 bases between the two ends. The CDR3 DNA is TGTGCCAGCAGCCCAAAATCTTCATTGTATGGCTACACCTTC. Protein sequence: CASSPKSSLYGYTF.

V usage is TRBV6-6 and J usage is TRBJ1-4; no clear D gene. CDR3 length equals 14 residues. Germline CDR1 MNHNY, CDR2 SVGAGI (reference sequence). V shed 6 bases and J shed 0 bases, with 8 bases lying between them. CDR3 nucleotides: TGTGCCAGCAGCTCCCTTGCAACTAATGAAAAACTGTTTTTT. Translating it yields CASSSLATNEKLFF.

This clonotype came up once. V usage is TRBV7-2 and J usage is TRBJ2-3; a weak D match, TRBD2 (6 bases). Trimming removed 10 bases at V and 0 bases at J, with 17 bases between. CDR1 is SGHTA and CDR2 is FQGNSA in the germline V gene. The CDR3 spans 15 residues. CDR3 loop: CATTLATISTDTQYF. The CDR3 bases are TGTGCCACCACCCTAGCGACAATTAGCACAGATACGCAGTATTTT.

This chain uses TRBV10-3 with TRBJ2-3; TRBD1 matches 8 bases. J gave up 4 bases and V 2 bases, and 5 bases lay outside the gene matches. This CDR3 comprises 15 residues. Germline V gene data show CDR1 as ENHRY and CDR2 as SYGVKD. The CDR3 reads CAISEVQGGADTQYF. The DNA for the CDR3 is TGTGCCATCAGTGAGGTACAGGGGGGAGCAGATACGCAGTATTTT.

The chain carries TRBV12-3 or TRBV12-4 and TRBJ2-3; D is uncertain. V lost 5 bases and J 3 bases, leaving 15 bases between the germline ends. This CDR3 has 15 amino acids. CDR3 region: CASSTGTFVTDTQYF. CDR3 coding DNA: TGTGCCAGCAGTACCGGCACTTTTGTTACAGATACGCAGTATTTT.

This chain uses TRBV12-3 or TRBV12-4 with TRBJ1-4, with D hard to call. The CDR3 has 11 amino acids. Trimming pared 5 bases from V and 14 bases from J, leaving 12 bases between. CDR3 protein: CASSPGPGLFF. In DNA, the CDR3 is TGTGCCAGCAGTCCAGGACCGGGTCTGTTTTTT.

The rearrangement links TRBV27 to TRBJ2-7, with D perhaps TRBD1 (6 bases). This CDR3 is built from 13 residues. Germline-derived CDR1 and CDR2 are MNHEY and SMNVEV (reference sequence). The V gene lost 2 bases and the J gene lost 5 bases, with 10 bases spanning the gap. As DNA, the CDR3 is TGTGCCAGCAGTTTACAGGGGAACCACGAGCAGTACTTC. This codes for CASSLQGNHEQYF.

The chain carries TRBV16 and TRBJ2-1, with a tentative D call TRBD1 (6 bases). V gave up 8 bases and J gave up 5 bases, with 19 bases separating them. CDR1 is KGHSY, CDR2 FQNENV, per germline. The CDR3 sequence is 15 residues long. This CDR3 is CASRRGSSRDNEQFF. CDR3 DNA: TGTGCCAGCCGAAGGGGGTCTAGCCGGGACAATGAGCAGTTCTTC.